This paragraph covers one T cell receptor (beta chain) sequence. Measured with immunoSEQ multiplex PCR; TCRdb has only the in-frame clones, and not every one. The sample lists 69,000 or so clones, roughly 80% occurring once. The data originate from a study of early stage breast cancer tumors. Trimming stripped 7 bases from V and 6 bases from J, with 15 bases between. Germline V lookup: CDR1 MDHEN, CDR2 SYDVKM. This CDR3 is 13 amino acids long. The rearrangement links TRBV28 to TRBJ1-1, with D possibly TRBD1 on 5 matching bases. The sample consisted of blood. This sequence was found in a person in their 40s with breast cancer. The CDR3 here is CASNLRARAEAFF. As DNA, the CDR3 is TGTGCCAGCAACCTCAGGGCAAGGGCTGAAGCTTTCTTT.